Listed below are T cell receptor beta chains from one sample, sequenced in a study of cytomegalovirus exposure and HLA in healthy donors. The method was immunoSEQ multiplex PCR; TCRdb's version includes in-frame clones alone and lacks a portion of them. The repertoire holds about 240,000 clones, with 75% to 90% as singletons. The sequencing sample was made of PBMCs. The receptor set was obtained from a woman in her thirties in good health and CMV-seropositive. Both conserved end residues are part of each CDR3. A D gene is named only where the DNA matches it firmly. For some rows the clone size is stated as once, few or many, or as a class when expanded; others skip it.

cdr3_length	v_call	j_call	d_call	clone_size	cdr3_nt	cdr3_aa
14	TRBV19	TRBJ2-7	TRBD2	NA	TGTGCCAGTAGTCCGGGACTAGCGGACTACGAGCAGTACTTC	CASSPGLADYEQYF
17	TRBV5-1	TRBJ2-7	TRBD2	NA	TGCGCCAGCAGCTTTCTCGCCGGAGCGGGAGAGGTGTTCGAGCAGTACTTC	CASSFLAGAGEVFEQYF
16	TRBV30	TRBJ1-2	NA	NA	TGTGCCTGGAGTGTGGGAGGGGGGCTCGGGAACTATGGCTACACCTTC	CAWSVGGGLGNYGYTF
16	TRBV6-6	TRBJ2-7	TRBD2	NA	TGTGCCAGCAGGCCATCCGGGACTAGCGGGAGCAGAGAGCAGTACTTC	CASRPSGTSGSREQYF
15	TRBV28	TRBJ2-3	TRBD2	NA	TGTGCCAGCAGTCCTCCGGGACTAGGATCTTTGGGGCAGTATTTT	CASSPPGLGSLGQYF
16	TRBV11-3	TRBJ2-1	TRBD2	NA	TGTGCCAGCAGCTCCCGCCGACTAGCGGGTTACAATGAGCAGTTCTTC	CASSSRRLAGYNEQFF
15	TRBV6-1	TRBJ2-6	NA	many	TGTGCCAGCAGTGATGAGAGCTCTGGGGCCAACGTCCTGACTTTC	CASSDESSGANVLTF
13	TRBV7-6	TRBJ2-7	TRBD2	NA	TGTGCCAGCAGCGAGCGGGAACCCTACGAGCAGTACTTC	CASSEREPYEQYF
15	TRBV5-1	TRBJ1-2	TRBD1	NA	TGCGCCAGCAGTCTTACGGGACAGAGTAACTATGGCTACACCTTC	CASSLTGQSNYGYTF
14	TRBV7-9	TRBJ1-2	NA	NA	TGTGCCAGCAGCTTTACAGGGCCGATGGGCGGCTACACCTTC	CASSFTGPMGGYTF
13	TRBV27	TRBJ2-7	TRBD1	NA	TGTGCCAGCAAGAACAGGGGGCTCCACGAGCAGTACTTC	CASKNRGLHEQYF
13	TRBV29-1	TRBJ1-3	NA	NA	TGCAGCGTTGAATCCCTGCAGGGAAACACCATATATTTT	CSVESLQGNTIYF
16	TRBV28	TRBJ2-7	NA	NA	TGTGCCAGCAGTTCTCCAATCGCTATAGCCTCCTACGAGCAGTACTTC	CASSSPIAIASYEQYF
15	TRBV7-8	TRBJ2-1	NA	NA	TGTGCCAGCAATCTCCCGGACACTTTCTACAATGAGCAGTTCTTC	CASNLPDTFYNEQFF
13	TRBV30	TRBJ1-2	NA	NA	TGTGCCTGGTGGGGACTGCGAAACTATGGCTACACCTTC	CAWWGLRNYGYTF
16	TRBV9	TRBJ2-5	TRBD2	NA	TGTGCCAGCAGCGACGCGAGACTAGCGGGAGTTGAGACCCAGTACTTC	CASSDARLAGVETQYF
14	TRBV2	TRBJ2-5	NA	NA	TGTGCCAGCACCTTTGGGACATACAAAGAGACCCAGTACTTC	CASTFGTYKETQYF
16	TRBV10-3	TRBJ1-4	NA	NA	TGTGCCATCAGCCCCGAGCGGGCAGGGTACAATGAAAAACTGTTTTTT	CAISPERAGYNEKLFF
15	TRBV25-1	TRBJ2-1	TRBD2	NA	TGTGCCAGCAGTGACGAGGGACTAGCGGGCAATGAGCAGTTCTTC	CASSDEGLAGNEQFF
15	TRBV6-5	TRBJ1-3	NA	NA	TGTGCCAGCAGTACGACAGACAACTCTGGAAACACCATATATTTT	CASSTTDNSGNTIYF
13	TRBV9	TRBJ2-3	NA	NA	TGTGCCAGCAGCGTAGTAGGCACAGATACGCAGTATTTT	CASSVVGTDTQYF
16	TRBV28	TRBJ2-3	TRBD1	few	TGTGCCAGCAGTTTACCCGGGACAGGGGGCGGGGATACGCAGTATTTT	CASSLPGTGGGDTQYF
16	TRBV10-2	TRBJ1-4	NA	NA	TGCGCCAGCAGTGAGTCGGCGGGGATCACTAATGAAAAACTGTTTTTT	CASSESAGITNEKLFF
15	TRBV15	TRBJ2-7	NA	NA	TGTGCCACCAGCAGATCGCCCGGGGGTCTCTACGAGCAGTACTTC	CATSRSPGGLYEQYF
13	TRBV15	TRBJ2-7	NA	NA	TGTGCCACCAGCCCCAGAAGGGGAACCGAGCAGTACTTC	CATSPRRGTEQYF
13	TRBV29-1	TRBJ2-7	TRBD1	NA	TGCAGCGTAGAGGACAGGGCGAGGGGAGAGCAGTACTTC	CSVEDRARGEQYF
14	TRBV11-3	TRBJ1-2	NA	NA	TGTGCCAGCAGCTTAGTACAGGGAATGAGCGGCTACACCTTC	CASSLVQGMSGYTF
15	TRBV6-6	TRBJ1-5	NA	NA	TGTGCCAGCAGGAGAACAGGGTTTAACAATCAGCCCCAGCATTTT	CASRRTGFNNQPQHF
16	TRBV4-1	TRBJ2-1	TRBD1	NA	TGCGCCAGCAGCAGCGGCTCGGGACAGTCCTACAATGAGCAGTTCTTC	CASSSGSGQSYNEQFF
14	TRBV7-9	TRBJ2-7	NA	NA	TGTGCCAGCAGCACAAGCGGCATGGTCTACGAGCAGTACTTC	CASSTSGMVYEQYF
13	TRBV7-6	TRBJ1-2	NA	NA	TGTGCCAGCAGAAACGACTATAGCTATGGCTACACCTTC	CASRNDYSYGYTF
14	TRBV19	TRBJ2-7	TRBD2	NA	TGTGCCAGTAGTGTGGCAGCGGGGACCTACGAGCAGTACTTC	CASSVAAGTYEQYF
16	TRBV6-5	TRBJ1-2	NA	NA	TGTGCCAGCAGTTACGGGCCGGACGGGGCTAACTATGGCTACACCTTC	CASSYGPDGANYGYTF
16	TRBV18	TRBJ1-5	NA	NA	TGTGCCAGCTCAATTAGCGGGGGGGCGGGCAATCAGCCCCAGCATTTT	CASSISGGAGNQPQHF
16	TRBV27	TRBJ2-2	NA	NA	TGTGCCAGCAGTTTATCGAACAGGGACCCATCGAGGGAGCTGTTTTTT	CASSLSNRDPSRELFF
13	TRBV6-1	TRBJ1-2	TRBD1	NA	TGTGCCAGCAGGACAGGGGAGGGCTATGGCTACACCTTC	CASRTGEGYGYTF
14	TRBV2	TRBJ2-7	NA	few	TGTGCCAGCAATATCCATCCCGCGTCCTACGAGCAGTACTTC	CASNIHPASYEQYF
14	TRBV5-5	TRBJ2-7	NA	NA	TGTGCCAGCAGATCACACAGTGACTCCTACGAGCAGTACTTC	CASRSHSDSYEQYF